These T cell receptor beta chains were read from a single sample in a study of T cell responses to AZD1222 COVID-19 vaccine. TCRdb's table, derived via immunoSEQ multiplex PCR, lists solely in-frame clones and lacks some. The data contain 75,000 to 100,000 clones, about 88% of them singletons. Material: peripheral blood, obtained on day 0 of AZD1222 vaccination. The origin of the receptors is an adult in good health. Each CDR3 is given with its conserved first and last residue. The D gene is left open where the match is weak. Part of the rows lack a size; the others show once, few, many or a class for expanded clones.

CDR3nt: TGCGCCAGCAGCTTGCAGGGGGCGGGCACTGAAGCTTTCTTT; CDR3aa: CASSLQGAGTEAFF; j_gene: TRBJ1-1; d_gene: TRBD1; v_gene: TRBV5-1; abundance: .
CDR3nt: TGTGCCAGCAGTTACTCCTGGGAGCAGTTCTTC; CDR3aa: CASSYSWEQFF; j_gene: TRBJ2-1; d_gene: .; v_gene: TRBV6-2/TRBV6-3; abundance: once
CDR3nt: TGTGCCAGCAGCTTATTCGGGTCGGGCACTGAAGCTTTCTTT; CDR3aa: CASSLFGSGTEAFF; j_gene: TRBJ1-1; d_gene: .; v_gene: TRBV7-2; abundance: .
CDR3nt: TGTGCCAGCAGCTCCCAAACCGGGGAGCTGAACACTGAAGCTTTCTTT; CDR3aa: CASSSQTGELNTEAFF; j_gene: TRBJ1-1; d_gene: .; v_gene: TRBV7-3; abundance: .
CDR3nt: TGTGCCATCAGTCTACAGGGAGAAACTGAAGCTTTCTTT; CDR3aa: CAISLQGETEAFF; j_gene: TRBJ1-1; d_gene: .; v_gene: TRBV10-3; abundance: .
CDR3nt: TGTGCCAGCAGTTTGGACAGTAACTATGGCTACACCTTC; CDR3aa: CASSLDSNYGYTF; j_gene: TRBJ1-2; d_gene: .; v_gene: TRBV6-5; abundance: .
CDR3nt: TGTGCCAGCAGTTTACGGGGGGGGGTCGATACGCAGTATTTT; CDR3aa: CASSLRGGVDTQYF; j_gene: TRBJ2-3; d_gene: TRBD2; v_gene: TRBV27; abundance: .
CDR3nt: TGTGCCAGTAGTCCCCTTCGGGGGCGAGGCTACACCTTC; CDR3aa: CASSPLRGRGYTF; j_gene: TRBJ1-2; d_gene: .; v_gene: TRBV19; abundance: .
CDR3nt: TGTGCCAGCTCACCCGGGACAGGGCTTCAGAACACTGAAGCTTTCTTT; CDR3aa: CASSPGTGLQNTEAFF; j_gene: TRBJ1-1; d_gene: TRBD1; v_gene: TRBV18; abundance: .
CDR3nt: TGTGCCAGCTCACCGACAGGGTATAGCAATCAGCCCCAGCATTTT; CDR3aa: CASSPTGYSNQPQHF; j_gene: TRBJ1-5; d_gene: TRBD1; v_gene: TRBV18; abundance: .
CDR3nt: TGTGCCAGCAGCTTAATGTCCGGACCCAATGAAGCTTTCTTT; CDR3aa: CASSLMSGPNEAFF; j_gene: TRBJ1-1; d_gene: .; v_gene: TRBV7-3; abundance: .
CDR3nt: TGTGCCAGCAGTGATTCTCGAAAAACTGGAGCTTTCTTT; CDR3aa: CASSDSRKTGAFF; j_gene: TRBJ1-1; d_gene: .; v_gene: TRBV25-1; abundance: .
CDR3nt: TGTGCCAGTAGTATGTTGAACCGCCAAGAGACCCAGTACTTC; CDR3aa: CASSMLNRQETQYF; j_gene: TRBJ2-5; d_gene: .; v_gene: TRBV19; abundance: .
CDR3nt: TGCGCCAGCAGTCCCTGGACCCGTCAAGAGACCCAGTACTTC; CDR3aa: CASSPWTRQETQYF; j_gene: TRBJ2-5; d_gene: .; v_gene: TRBV10-2; abundance: .
CDR3nt: TGTGCCAGCAGAAAAGGACAGGGGGCAACTTTTGAAGCTTTCTTT; CDR3aa: CASRKGQGATFEAFF; j_gene: TRBJ1-1; d_gene: TRBD1; v_gene: TRBV6-6; abundance: .
CDR3nt: TGTGCCACCAGCAGAGATCAGGGGGTCGATACGCAGTATTTT; CDR3aa: CATSRDQGVDTQYF; j_gene: TRBJ2-3; d_gene: TRBD1; v_gene: TRBV15; abundance: .
CDR3nt: TGTGCCAGCAGCGCGCTAAAGAACTATGGCTACACCTTC; CDR3aa: CASSALKNYGYTF; j_gene: TRBJ1-2; d_gene: .; v_gene: TRBV13; abundance: .
CDR3nt: TGCGCCAGCAGCCAGGTCCCTGGACAACATTATGGCTACACCTTC; CDR3aa: CASSQVPGQHYGYTF; j_gene: TRBJ1-2; d_gene: .; v_gene: TRBV4-1; abundance: .
CDR3nt: TGCGCCAGCAGTGAGTACGGGGACAGGGGCTACAATGAGCAGTTCTTC; CDR3aa: CASSEYGDRGYNEQFF; j_gene: TRBJ2-1; d_gene: TRBD1; v_gene: TRBV10-1; abundance: .